Listed here is a single T cell receptor (beta chain). This CDR3 is built from 16 residues. Germline CDR1 is LNHDA and CDR2 is SQIVND (reference sequence). The data belong to a study of cytomegalovirus exposure and HLA in healthy donors. PCR employed 60 Vbeta and 13 Jbeta primers. Using immunoSEQ multiplex PCR, the repertoire was profiled, and TCRdb retains in-frame clones only, with some absent. The sample carries 100,000 to 150,000 clones, around 80% recorded once. The source is a woman aged 50 to 60 in good health and CMV-seropositive. The chain uses TRBV19 and TRBJ2-1; 9 bases are a match to TRBD2. The specimen sequenced was PBMCs. CDR3 residues: CATSGLSSSSYNEQFF. In DNA form, the CDR3 reads TGTGCGACTAGCGGCTTATCGTCCAGCTCCTACAATGAGCAGTTCTTC.